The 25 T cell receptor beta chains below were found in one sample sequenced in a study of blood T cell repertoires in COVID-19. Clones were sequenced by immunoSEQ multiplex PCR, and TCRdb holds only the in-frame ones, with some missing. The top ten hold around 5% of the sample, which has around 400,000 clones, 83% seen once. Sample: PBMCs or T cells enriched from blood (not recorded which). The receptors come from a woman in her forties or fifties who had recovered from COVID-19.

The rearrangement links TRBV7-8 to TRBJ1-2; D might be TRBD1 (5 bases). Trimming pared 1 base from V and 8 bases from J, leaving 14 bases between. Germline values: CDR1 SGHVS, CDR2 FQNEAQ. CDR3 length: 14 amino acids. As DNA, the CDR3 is TGTGCCAGCAGCTTAGGGACGGACAACGTGGGCTACACCTTC. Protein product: CASSLGTDNVGYTF.

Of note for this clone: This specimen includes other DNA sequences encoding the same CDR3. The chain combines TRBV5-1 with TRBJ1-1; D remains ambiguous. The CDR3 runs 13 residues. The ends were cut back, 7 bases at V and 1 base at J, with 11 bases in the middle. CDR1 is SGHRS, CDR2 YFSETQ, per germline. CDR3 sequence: CASSPGGNTEAFF. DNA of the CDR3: TGCGCCAGCTCCCCGGGAGGGAACACTGAAGCTTTCTTT.

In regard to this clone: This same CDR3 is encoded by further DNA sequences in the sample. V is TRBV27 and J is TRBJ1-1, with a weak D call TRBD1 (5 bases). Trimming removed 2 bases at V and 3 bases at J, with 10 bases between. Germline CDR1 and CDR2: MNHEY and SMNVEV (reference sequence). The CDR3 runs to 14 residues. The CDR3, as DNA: TGTGCCAGCAGTTTAATCGGGGGAGACACTGAAGCTTTCTTT. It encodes CASSLIGGDTEAFF.

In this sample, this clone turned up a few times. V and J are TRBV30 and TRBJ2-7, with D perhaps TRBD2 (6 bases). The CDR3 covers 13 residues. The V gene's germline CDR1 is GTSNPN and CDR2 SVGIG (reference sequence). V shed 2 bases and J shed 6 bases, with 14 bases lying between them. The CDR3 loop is CAWSPGSGGEQYF. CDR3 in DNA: TGTGCCTGGAGTCCCGGGAGTGGTGGCGAGCAGTACTTC.

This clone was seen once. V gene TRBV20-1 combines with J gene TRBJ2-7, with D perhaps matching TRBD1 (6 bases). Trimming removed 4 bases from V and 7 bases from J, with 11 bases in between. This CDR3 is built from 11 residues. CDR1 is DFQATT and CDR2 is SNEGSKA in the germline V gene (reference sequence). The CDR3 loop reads CSANTGLEQYF. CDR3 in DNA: TGCAGTGCTAACACAGGGTTGGAGCAGTACTTC.

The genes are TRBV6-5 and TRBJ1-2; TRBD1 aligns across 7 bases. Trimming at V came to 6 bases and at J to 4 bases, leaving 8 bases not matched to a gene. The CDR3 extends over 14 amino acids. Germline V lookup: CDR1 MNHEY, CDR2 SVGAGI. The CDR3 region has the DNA TGTGCCAGCAGACCCCACAGGGGAGGCTATGGCTACACCTTC. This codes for CASRPHRGGYGYTF.

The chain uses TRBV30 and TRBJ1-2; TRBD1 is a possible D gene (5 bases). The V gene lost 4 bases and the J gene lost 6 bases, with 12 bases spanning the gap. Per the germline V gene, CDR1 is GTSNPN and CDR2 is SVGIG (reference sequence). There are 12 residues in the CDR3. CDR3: CAWIQGTDGYTF. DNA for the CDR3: TGTGCCTGGATCCAGGGAACCGATGGCTACACCTTC.

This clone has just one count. The CDR3 spells CASTELPNEKLFF. The CDR3 DNA follows: TGTGCCAGCACGGAGCTTCCAAATGAAAAACTGTTTTTT. The V and J genes are TRBV2 and TRBJ1-4; D remains ambiguous. The CDR3 spans 13 residues. The V end lost 7 bases, the J end lost 5 bases, and 11 bases lay between the germline ends. CDR1 SNHLY and CDR2 FYNNEI come from the germline V gene.

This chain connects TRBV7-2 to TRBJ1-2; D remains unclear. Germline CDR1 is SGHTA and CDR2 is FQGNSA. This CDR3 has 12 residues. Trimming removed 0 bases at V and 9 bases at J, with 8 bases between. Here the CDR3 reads CASSLAATRYTF. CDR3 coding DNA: TGTGCCAGCAGCTTAGCGGCGACACGCTACACCTTC.

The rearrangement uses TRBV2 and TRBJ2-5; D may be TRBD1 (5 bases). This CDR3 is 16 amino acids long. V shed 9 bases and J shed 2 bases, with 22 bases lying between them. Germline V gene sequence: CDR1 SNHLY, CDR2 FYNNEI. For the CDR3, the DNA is TGTGCCAGTCTCCAATACCGACAGTACCCGCAAGAGACCCAGTACTTC. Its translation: CASLQYRQYPQETQYF.

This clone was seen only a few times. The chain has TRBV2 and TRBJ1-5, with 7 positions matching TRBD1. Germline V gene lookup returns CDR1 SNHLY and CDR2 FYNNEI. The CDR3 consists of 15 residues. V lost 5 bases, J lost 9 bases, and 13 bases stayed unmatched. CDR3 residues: CASSSDRVGRRPQHF. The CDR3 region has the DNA TGTGCCAGCAGTTCTGACAGGGTGGGTCGGAGGCCCCAGCATTTT.

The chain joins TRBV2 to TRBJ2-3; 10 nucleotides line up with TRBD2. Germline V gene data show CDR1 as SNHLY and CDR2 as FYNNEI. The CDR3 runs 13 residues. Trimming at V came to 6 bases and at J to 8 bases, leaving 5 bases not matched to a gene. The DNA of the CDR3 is TGTGCCAGCAGCGCGGCTAGCGGGAGTACGCAGTATTTT. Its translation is CASSAASGSTQYF.

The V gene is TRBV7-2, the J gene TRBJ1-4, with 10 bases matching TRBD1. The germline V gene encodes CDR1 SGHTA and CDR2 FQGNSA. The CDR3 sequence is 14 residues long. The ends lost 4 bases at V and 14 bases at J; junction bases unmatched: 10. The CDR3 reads CASSSGQGSFGLFF. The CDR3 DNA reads TGTGCCAGCAGCTCGGGACAGGGGTCCTTTGGGCTGTTTTTT.

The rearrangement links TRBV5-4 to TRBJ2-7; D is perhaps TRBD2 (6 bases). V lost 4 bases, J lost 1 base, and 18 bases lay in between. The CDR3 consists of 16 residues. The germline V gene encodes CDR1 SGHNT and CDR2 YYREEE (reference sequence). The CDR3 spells CASSPYSSVSSYEQYF. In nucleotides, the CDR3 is TGTGCCAGCAGCCCATACTCTAGCGTTTCTTCCTACGAGCAGTACTTC. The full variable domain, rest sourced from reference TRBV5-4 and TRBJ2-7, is ETGVTQSPTHLIKTRGQQVTLRCSSQSGHNTVSWYQQALGQGPQFIFQYYREEENGRGNFPPRFSGLQFPNYSSELNVNALELDDSALYLCASSPYSSVSSYEQYFGPGTRLTVT.

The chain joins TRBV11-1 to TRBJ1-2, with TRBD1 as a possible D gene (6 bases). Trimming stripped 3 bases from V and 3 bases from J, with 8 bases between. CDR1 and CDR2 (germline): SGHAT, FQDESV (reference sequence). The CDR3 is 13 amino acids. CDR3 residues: CASSLDSDYGYTF. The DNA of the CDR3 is TGTGCCAGCAGCTTGGACAGCGACTATGGCTACACCTTC. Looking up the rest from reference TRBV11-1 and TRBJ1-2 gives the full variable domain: EAEVAQSPRYKITEKSQAVAFWCDPISGHATLYWYRQILGQGPELLVQFQDESVVDDSQLPKDRFSAERLKGVDSTLKIQPAELGDSAMYLCASSLDSDYGYTFGSGTRLTVV.

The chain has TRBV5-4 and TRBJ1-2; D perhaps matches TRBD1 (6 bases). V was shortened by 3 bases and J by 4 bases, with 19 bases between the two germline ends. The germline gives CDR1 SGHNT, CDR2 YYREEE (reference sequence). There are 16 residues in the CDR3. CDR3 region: CASSSGGGEASYGYTF. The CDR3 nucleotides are TGTGCCAGCAGCTCAGGAGGGGGGGAAGCTAGCTATGGCTACACCTTC.

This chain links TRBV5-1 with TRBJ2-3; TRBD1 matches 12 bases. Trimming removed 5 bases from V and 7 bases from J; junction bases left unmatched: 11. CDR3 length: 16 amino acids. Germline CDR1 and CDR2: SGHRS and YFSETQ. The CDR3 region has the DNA TGCGCCAGCAGTGCCGGGACAGGGGGCCTCGCTAATACGCAGTATTTT. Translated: CASSAGTGGLANTQYF. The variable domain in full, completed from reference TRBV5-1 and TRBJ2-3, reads KAGVTQTPRYLIKTRGQQVTLSCSPISGHRSVSWYQQTPGQGLQFLFEYFSETQRNKGNFPGRFSGRQFSNSRSEMNVSTLELGDSALYLCASSAGTGGLANTQYFGPGTRLTVL.

The CDR3 DNA sequence: TGTGCCAGCAGCTCGGGACAGACTAGCGGACCCCACATTCAGTACTTC. Its translation is CASSSGQTSGPHIQYF. The chain combines TRBV7-3 with TRBJ2-4; 9 bases agree with TRBD2. The V segment lost 4 bases and the J segment 8 bases; nucleotides outside the gene matches: 12. Germline lookup yields CDR1 SGHTA and CDR2 FQGTGA. The CDR3 totals 16 residues.

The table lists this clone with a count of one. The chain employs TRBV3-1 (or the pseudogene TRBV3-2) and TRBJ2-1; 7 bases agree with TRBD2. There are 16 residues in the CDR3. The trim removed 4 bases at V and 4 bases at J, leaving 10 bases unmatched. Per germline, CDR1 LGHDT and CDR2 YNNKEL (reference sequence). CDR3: CASSLYLAVQYNEQFF. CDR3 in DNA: TGTGCCAGCAGCCTATACCTAGCGGTTCAATACAATGAGCAGTTCTTC.

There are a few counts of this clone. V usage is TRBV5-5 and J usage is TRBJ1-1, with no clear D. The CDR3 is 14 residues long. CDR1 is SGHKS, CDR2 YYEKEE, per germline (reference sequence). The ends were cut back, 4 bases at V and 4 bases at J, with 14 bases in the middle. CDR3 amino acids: CASSTKRLGTEAFF. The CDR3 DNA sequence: TGTGCCAGCAGCACGAAGCGATTGGGCACTGAAGCTTTCTTT.

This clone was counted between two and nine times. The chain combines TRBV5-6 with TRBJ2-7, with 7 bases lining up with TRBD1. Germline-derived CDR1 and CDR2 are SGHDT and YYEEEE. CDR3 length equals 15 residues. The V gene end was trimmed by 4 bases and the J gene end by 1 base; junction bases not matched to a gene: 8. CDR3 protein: CASSPPWGQSYEQYF. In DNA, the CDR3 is TGTGCCAGCAGCCCCCCTTGGGGACAGTCCTACGAGCAGTACTTC.

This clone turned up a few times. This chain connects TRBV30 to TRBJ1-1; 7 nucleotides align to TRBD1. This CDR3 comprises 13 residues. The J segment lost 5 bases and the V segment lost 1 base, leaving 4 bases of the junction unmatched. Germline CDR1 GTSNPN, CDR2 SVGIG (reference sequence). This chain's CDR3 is CAWSGPGGTEAFF. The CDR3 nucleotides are TGTGCCTGGAGTGGTCCAGGGGGGACTGAAGCTTTCTTT.

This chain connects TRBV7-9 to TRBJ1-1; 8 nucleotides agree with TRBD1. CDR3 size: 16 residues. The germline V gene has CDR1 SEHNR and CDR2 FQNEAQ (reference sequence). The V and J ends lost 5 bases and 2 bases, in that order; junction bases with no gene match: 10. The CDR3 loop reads CASSPVGTGLNTEAFF. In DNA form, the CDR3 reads TGTGCCAGCAGCCCTGTTGGGACAGGCCTTAACACTGAAGCTTTCTTT.

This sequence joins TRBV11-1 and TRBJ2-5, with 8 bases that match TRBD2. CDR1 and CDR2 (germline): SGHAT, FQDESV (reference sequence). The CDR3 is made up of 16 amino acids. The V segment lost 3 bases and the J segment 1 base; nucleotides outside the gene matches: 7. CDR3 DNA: TGTGCCAGCAGCTTTAACGGCGGGGGGTTCCAAGAGACCCAGTACTTC. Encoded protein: CASSFNGGGFQETQYF. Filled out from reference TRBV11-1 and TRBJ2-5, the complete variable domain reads EAEVAQSPRYKITEKSQAVAFWCDPISGHATLYWYRQILGQGPELLVQFQDESVVDDSQLPKDRFSAERLKGVDSTLKIQPAELGDSAMYLCASSFNGGGFQETQYFGPGTRLLVL.

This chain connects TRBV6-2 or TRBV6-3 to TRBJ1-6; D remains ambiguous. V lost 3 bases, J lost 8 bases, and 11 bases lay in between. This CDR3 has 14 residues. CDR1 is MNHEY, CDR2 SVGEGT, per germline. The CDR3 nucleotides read TGTGCCAGCAGTTATAATCTGGAGCATTCACCCCTCCACTTT. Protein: CASSYNLEHSPLHF.